Below are 20 T cell receptor beta chains sequenced from a single sample in a study of T cells in Graves' hyperthyroidism and ophthalmopathy. RNA transcripts provided the source from which TCR beta CDR3 regions were amplified. HTBI primers drove first-round RT-PCR of the TCR CDR3. TCRdb reprocessed the multiplex PCR reads with MiXCR, giving one entry per CDR3 protein. The table lists approximately 640,000 distinct CDR3 sequences, about 45% of them singletons. The sequenced sample consisted of peripheral blood or thyroid tissue (not recorded which). Receptors originate from an adult man with Graves' disease, either hyperthyroidism or ophthalmopathy (not recorded which).

The rearrangement links TRBV6-5 to TRBJ2-7, with D perhaps matching TRBD1 (6 bases). The germline gives CDR1 MNHEY, CDR2 SVGAGI. The CDR3 length is 15 residues. Trimming shortened V by 2 bases and J by 0 bases, and 11 bases separated the two germline ends. This chain's CDR3 is CASSYGQTSSYEQYF. CDR3 DNA sequence: TGTGCCAGCAGTTACGGACAGACGAGCTCCTACGAGCAGTACTTC.

Here the CDR3 reads CASSLDRLNQPQHF. The CDR3 DNA reads as TGTGCCAGCAGCCTGGACCGGCTGAATCAGCCCCAGCATTTT. The rearrangement joins TRBV6-1 to TRBJ1-5, with no clear D. Germline assignment: CDR1 MNHNS and CDR2 SASEGT. The CDR3 covers 14 residues. V dropped 6 bases and J dropped 4 bases, with 13 bases sitting between them.

The chain combines TRBV13 with TRBJ1-3; D is ambiguous. Trimming cost V 5 bases and J 0 bases, with 11 bases left between them. CDR3 length: 15 residues. Germline CDR1 PRHDT, CDR2 FYEKMQ (reference sequence). CDR3 DNA sequence: TGTGCCAGCAGCGATAACGGTATCTCTGGAAACACCATATATTTT. It yields the protein CASSDNGISGNTIYF.

The chain couples TRBV12-3 or TRBV12-4 to TRBJ1-2; D may be TRBD1 (5 bases). V was pared by 6 bases and J by 1 base, with 15 bases between. The CDR3 is 15 residues long. The CDR3 DNA follows: TGTGCCAGCAGCGTTGCAGGGATGGATAACTATGGCTACACCTTC. Amino acid sequence: CASSVAGMDNYGYTF.

V gene TRBV13 combines with J gene TRBJ2-7, with D possibly being TRBD1 or TRBD2 (5 bases each). CDR1 and CDR2 (germline): PRHDT, FYEKMQ (reference sequence). The V end was cut by 7 bases, the J end by 4 bases, with 14 bases between. The CDR3 spans 13 residues. The CDR3 nucleotides read TGTGCCAGCACCTCGGGACCCAGATACGAGCAGTACTTC. Translation: CASTSGPRYEQYF.

This sequence joins TRBV20-1 and TRBJ1-4; 9 bases agree with TRBD1. Trimming at V came to 6 bases and at J to 8 bases, leaving 10 bases not matched to a gene. The CDR3 is 14 amino acids. Germline loops: CDR1 DFQATT, CDR2 SNEGSKA (reference sequence). The CDR3 DNA is TGCAGTGCGATGACCGGGACAGGGCCCGAAAAACTGTTTTTT. It translates to CSAMTGTGPEKLFF.

This clonotype was seen only a few times. The V and J genes are TRBV20-1 and TRBJ1-2, with D hard to call. The CDR3 totals 12 residues. Trimming stripped 3 bases from V and 7 bases from J, with 12 bases between. Per germline, CDR1 DFQATT and CDR2 SNEGSKA (reference sequence). The CDR3 region has the DNA TGCAGTGCTAGTGACCCCGGACGTGGCTACACCTTC. Translated, it gives CSASDPGRGYTF.

The gene calls are TRBV20-1 and TRBJ2-5, with 9 bases lining up with TRBD1. CDR3 length equals 13 residues. V shed 3 bases and J 5 bases; nucleotides not matched to a gene: 4. CDR1 is DFQATT and CDR2 is SNEGSKA in the germline V gene (reference sequence). CDR3 nucleotide sequence: TGCAGTGCTAGGGCTGGGACAGGGGAGACCCAGTACTTC. Translation: CSARAGTGETQYF.

This clonotype was recorded a few times. V is TRBV5-1 and J is TRBJ2-7; D is uncertain. V was trimmed by 0 bases and J by 4 bases, leaving 11 bases between them. The CDR3 loop spans 14 amino acids. CDR1 SGHRS and CDR2 YFSETQ come from the germline V gene. For the CDR3, the DNA is TGCGCCAGCAGCTTGGAGGTTGGGATTTACGAGCAGTACTTC. Its protein product is CASSLEVGIYEQYF.

Turning to this clonotype: One end of the junction varies from germline; a read error may be responsible. The chain carries TRBV5-1 and TRBJ1-2, with 7 nucleotides matching TRBD1. The CDR3 has 15 residues. Per the germline V gene, CDR1 is SGHRS and CDR2 is YFSETQ. The CDR3, as DNA: TGTGCCAGCAGCTTTGAGGGAGGGGGCGCGGGGGGCTACACCTTC. Its protein is CASSFEGGGAGGYTF. The whole variable domain, remainder taken from reference TRBV5-1 and TRBJ1-2, is KAGVTQTPRYLIKTRGQQVTLSCSPISGHRSVSWYQQTPGQGLQFLFEYFSETQRNKGNFPGRFSGRQFSNSRSEMNVSTLELGDSALYLCASSFEGGGAGGYTFGSGTRLTVV.

V is TRBV24-1 and J is TRBJ2-3, with D unclear. CDR1 and CDR2 (germline): KGHDR, SFDVKD. The ends were cut back, 4 bases at V and 2 bases at J, with 12 bases in the middle. The length of the CDR3 is 15 residues. The CDR3, as DNA: TGTGCCACCAGTGACTTGTCAGGCACCACAGATACGCAGTATTTT. Amino acids: CATSDLSGTTDTQYF.

The gene calls are TRBV2 and TRBJ1-2; TRBD1 aligns across 8 bases. V was clipped by 6 bases and J by 0 bases; unmatched bases: 12. The CDR3 is made up of 17 amino acids. The V gene's germline CDR1 is SNHLY and CDR2 FYNNEI. The CDR3 is CASSGGDRSLTNYGYTF. Here the CDR3 DNA reads TGTGCCAGCAGCGGTGGGGACAGGAGTTTAACTAACTATGGCTACACCTTC.

The chain uses TRBV7-9 and TRBJ1-5; 8 positions match TRBD1. After removal of 5 bases from V and 0 bases from J, the junction contained 9 bases not matched to a gene. Germline-derived CDR1 and CDR2 are SEHNR and FQNEAQ (reference sequence). The CDR3 length is 17 residues. CDR3 nucleotides: TGTGCCAGCAGCCTCGGACAGGGAACATATAGCAATCAGCCCCAGCATTTT. Translation gives CASSLGQGTYSNQPQHF.

The chain couples TRBV29-1 to TRBJ1-4; D remains unclear. This CDR3 is 10 amino acids long. CDR1 is SQVTM and CDR2 is ANQGSEA in the germline V gene. The germline V and J ends were trimmed by 4 bases and 14 bases, with 11 bases remaining between them. CDR3 region: CSVGGRALFF. CDR3 DNA: TGCAGCGTTGGAGGGAGGGCCCTGTTTTTT.

The gene calls are TRBV5-4 and TRBJ2-5, with 8 bases fitting TRBD1. The germline V gene has CDR1 SGHNT and CDR2 YYREEE (reference sequence). J was trimmed by 6 bases and V by 0 bases; bases with no gene match: 1. The CDR3 extends over 13 amino acids. CDR3 loop: CASSLGTGKTQYF. Here the CDR3 DNA reads TGTGCCAGCAGCTTGGGGACAGGGAAGACCCAGTACTTC. The entire variable domain, with the rest obtained from reference TRBV5-4 and TRBJ2-5, is as follows: ETGVTQSPTHLIKTRGQQVTLRCSSQSGHNTVSWYQQALGQGPQFIFQYYREEENGRGNFPPRFSGLQFPNYSSELNVNALELDDSALYLCASSLGTGKTQYFGPGTRLLVL.

J is TRBJ1-6 and V is TRBV19; possibly TRBD1 for D (6 bases). V dropped 4 bases and J dropped 6 bases, with 16 bases sitting between them. Germline V CDR1 and CDR2: LNHDA, SQIVND (reference sequence). The CDR3 has 16 residues. Here the CDR3 reads CASSTLPGVSNSPLHF. The CDR3 nucleotides are TGTGCCAGTAGTACTCTGCCAGGGGTATCTAATTCACCCCTCCACTTT.

Many counts were recorded for this clonotype. The V and J genes are TRBV10-2 and TRBJ2-7; 9 bases are a match to TRBD1. CDR1 is WSHSY, CDR2 SAAADI, per germline. The CDR3 spans 14 residues. J was trimmed by 2 bases and V by 3 bases; bases with no gene match: 2. The CDR3 loop is CASSDGTGTYEQYF. The CDR3 DNA follows: TGCGCCAGCAGTGATGGGACAGGGACCTACGAGCAGTACTTC.

As regards this clonotype: Being one base from a much bigger clone, this may be a read error. The chain has TRBV7-6 and TRBJ2-7; perhaps TRBD1 as D (5 bases). This CDR3 region has 12 residues. With 1 base removed from V and 7 bases from J, the gap between germline ends came to 8 bases. Per germline, CDR1 SGHVS and CDR2 FNYEAQ. As DNA, the CDR3 is TGTGCCAGCAGCTTAGAGGCAGGGGAGCAGTACTTC. Amino acid sequence: CASSLEAGEQYF.

There are many counts of this clonotype. The V and J genes are TRBV10-3 and TRBJ1-1; D is uncertain. This CDR3 spans 12 amino acids. Germline CDR1 reads ENHRY; CDR2 reads SYGVKD. Trimming stripped 0 bases from V and 7 bases from J, with 6 bases between. DNA for the CDR3: TGTGCCATCAGTGAGTCTACCATTGAAGCTTTCTTT. Encoded protein: CAISESTIEAFF.

This sequence joins TRBV19 and TRBJ1-5; possibly TRBD1 for D (5 bases). Germline values: CDR1 LNHDA, CDR2 SQIVND (reference sequence). V was clipped by 5 bases and J by 2 bases, with 10 bases between them. The CDR3 is made up of 14 amino acids. CDR3 sequence: CASSGGHGNQPQHF. CDR3 nucleotide sequence: TGTGCCAGTAGTGGGGGTCATGGCAATCAGCCCCAGCATTTT. The whole variable domain, filled in from reference TRBV19 and TRBJ1-5, reads DGGITQSPKYLFRKEGQNVTLSCEQNLNHDAMYWYRQDPGQGLRLIYYSQIVNDFQKGDIAEGYSVSREKKESFPLTVTSAQKNPTAFYLCASSGGHGNQPQHFGDGTRLSIL.